This T cell receptor (beta chain) originates from a study of cytomegalovirus exposure and HLA in healthy donors. PCR involved 60 Vbeta and 13 Jbeta primers. This table comes from immunoSEQ multiplex PCR, and its TCRdb copy is limited to in-frame clones, with some not included. This sample's table has 70,000 or so clones. Likely unrecorded immune exposures existed in these nominally healthy donors. This clonotype was obtained from a man in his forties in good health and CMV-seronegative. The specimen was PBMCs.

CDR3 region: CASSAGTDKNNEQFF. For the CDR3, the DNA is TGTGCCAGCTCGGCCGGGACAGACAAAAACAATGAGCAGTTCTTC. The chain is built from TRBV18 and TRBJ2-1; 7 bases agree with TRBD1. Trimming took 6 bases from V and 5 from J; bases not matched to a gene: 10. CDR1 and CDR2 (germline): KGHSH, LQKENI. The CDR3 sequence is 15 residues long.